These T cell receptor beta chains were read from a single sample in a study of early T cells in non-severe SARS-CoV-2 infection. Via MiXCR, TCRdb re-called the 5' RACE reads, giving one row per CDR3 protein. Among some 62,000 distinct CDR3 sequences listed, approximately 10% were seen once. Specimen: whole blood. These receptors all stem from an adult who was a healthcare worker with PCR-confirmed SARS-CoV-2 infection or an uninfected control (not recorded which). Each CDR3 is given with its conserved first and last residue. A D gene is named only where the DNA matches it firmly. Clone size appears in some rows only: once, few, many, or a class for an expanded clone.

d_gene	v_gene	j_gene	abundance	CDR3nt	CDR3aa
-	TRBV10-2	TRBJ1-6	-	TGCGCCAGCAGTGAGTTGGCTAACTCACCCCTCCACTTT	CASSELANSPLHF
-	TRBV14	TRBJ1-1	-	TGTGCCAGCAGTCCTCAGCAAAACACTGAAGCTTTCTTT	CASSPQQNTEAFF
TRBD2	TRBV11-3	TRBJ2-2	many	TGTGCCAGCAGCTTAGGAGCGGGGGCACAGGCGAACACCGGGGAGCTGTTTTTT	CASSLGAGAQANTGELFF
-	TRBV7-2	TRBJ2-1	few	TGTGCCAGCAGCTTAGGGGCTAGCCCATCCAATGAGCAGTTCTTC	CASSLGASPSNEQFF
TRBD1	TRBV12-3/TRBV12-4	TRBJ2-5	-	TGTGCCAGCAGTTACGGGACAGACCAAGAGACCCAGTACTTC	CASSYGTDQETQYF
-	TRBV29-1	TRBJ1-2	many	TGCAGCGTTAGGGGGGGAGTCCTCTATGGCTACACCTTC	CSVRGGVLYGYTF
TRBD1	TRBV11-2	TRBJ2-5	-	TGTGCCAGCAGTCCCAGGATCAGGGGGGAGACCCAGTACTTC	CASSPRIRGETQYF
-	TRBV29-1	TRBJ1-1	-	TGCAGCGTTGCCCAACAACTGAACACTGAAGCTTTCTTT	CSVAQQLNTEAFF
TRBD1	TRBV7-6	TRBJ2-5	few	TGTGCCAGCAGCCCCCTCCTTGGACAGGAGCAAGAGACCCAGTACTTC	CASSPLLGQEQETQYF
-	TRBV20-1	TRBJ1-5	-	TGCAGTGCACAGACCAGCCCCAATAGCAATCAGCCCCAGCATTTT	CSAQTSPNSNQPQHF
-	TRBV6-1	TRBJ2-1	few	TGTGCCAGCCAAACCGGGACAAACCTCTACAATGAGCAGTTCTTC	CASQTGTNLYNEQFF
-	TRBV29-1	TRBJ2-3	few	TGCAGCGTTGACAGGGAAGCTACGCAGTATTTT	CSVDREATQYF
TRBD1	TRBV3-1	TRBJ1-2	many	TGTGCCAGCAGCCACCGACAGGGTCATAACTATGGCTACACCTTC	CASSHRQGHNYGYTF
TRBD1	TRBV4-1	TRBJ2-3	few	TGCGCCAGCAGCCAAGGTCGCGCCAGGGGGCCGGATACGCAGTATTTT	CASSQGRARGPDTQYF
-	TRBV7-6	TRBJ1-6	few	TGTGCCAGCAGCTTAGTGGGCAGGGGCCGTTCACCCCTCCACTTT	CASSLVGRGRSPLHF
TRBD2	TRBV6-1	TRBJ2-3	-	TGTGCCAGCAGCCACGAGACTAGCGGGGGGCGAGATACGCAGTATTTT	CASSHETSGGRDTQYF
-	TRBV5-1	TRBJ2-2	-	TGCGCCAGCAGCTTAGGATCCGGGACCGGGGAGCTGTTTTTT	CASSLGSGTGELFF
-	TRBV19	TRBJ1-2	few	TGTGCCAGTAGTCCCTGGGAGGGGCAAGGCTACACCTTC	CASSPWEGQGYTF
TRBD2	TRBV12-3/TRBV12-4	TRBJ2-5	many	TGTGCCAGCAGGGCGACTAGCGGGGGTCGCCAAGAGACCCAGTACTTC	CASRATSGGRQETQYF
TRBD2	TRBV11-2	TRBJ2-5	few	TGTGCCAGCAGCTCCATAGCGGGGGCATCCTCTGGAGAGACCCAGTACTTC	CASSSIAGASSGETQYF
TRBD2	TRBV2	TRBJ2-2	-	TGTGCCAGCAGCAGGCGACTAGCAATCGCCGGGGAGCTGTTTTTT	CASSRRLAIAGELFF
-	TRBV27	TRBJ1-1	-	TGTGCCAGCAGTTCAAGAAATTTGAACACTGAAGCTTTCTTT	CASSSRNLNTEAFF
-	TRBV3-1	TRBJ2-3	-	TGTGCCAGCAGCCAAACCGGGACTTCCAAGTATTTT	CASSQTGTSKYF
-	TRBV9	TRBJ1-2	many	TGTGCCAGCAGCGTAGGGTCCCTCGCCCCCTATGGCTACACCTTC	CASSVGSLAPYGYTF
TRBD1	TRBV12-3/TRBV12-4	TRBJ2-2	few	TGTGCCGCCAGCGACGGGACAGGGAACACCGGGGAGCTGTTTTTT	CAASDGTGNTGELFF
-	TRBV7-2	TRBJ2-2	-	TGTGCCAGCAGCTCATCTCCCCTAGCGACGAACACCGGGGAGCTGTTTTTT	CASSSSPLATNTGELFF
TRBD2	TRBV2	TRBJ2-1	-	TGTGCCAGCAGCCCACGCATAGCGGGGGTCTACAATGAGCAGTTCTTC	CASSPRIAGVYNEQFF
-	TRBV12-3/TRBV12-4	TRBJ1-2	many	TGTGCCAGCAGTCACAGTAGTGCTAACTATGGCTACACCTTC	CASSHSSANYGYTF
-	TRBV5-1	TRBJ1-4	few	TGCGCCAGCAGCCAAGGGGTCGGTGAAAAACTGTTTTTT	CASSQGVGEKLFF
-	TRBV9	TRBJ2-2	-	TGTGCCAGCAGCGTAGGGCCAGACACCGGGGAGCTGTTTTTT	CASSVGPDTGELFF
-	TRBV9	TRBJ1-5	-	TGTGCCAGCAGCGGAGCGGGGGGCGGGCAGCCCCAGCATTTT	CASSGAGGGQPQHF
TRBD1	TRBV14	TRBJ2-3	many	TGTGCCAGCAGCCGGGGACAGGGAAGGGGCACAGATACGCAGTATTTT	CASSRGQGRGTDTQYF